A single sample is the source of the 32 T cell receptor beta chains below, sequenced in a study of T-cell memory formation after mild COVID-19. TCRdb re-analysed the 5' RACE reads in MiXCR, keeping a single row per CDR3 protein. Of hundreds of thousands of distinct CDR3 sequences in the sample, approximately 20% were seen once. What was sequenced was PBMCs or a T cell subset sorted from them (not recorded which). The receptors were sampled from an adult woman who had mild COVID-19 (a few samples of this study predate the infection). Cell type and time point are not known.

At least ten counts were recorded for this clonotype. This sequence joins TRBV6-5 and TRBJ1-1, with D possibly TRBD1 on 5 matching bases. The CDR3 extends over 12 amino acids. V lost 5 bases to trimming and J lost 1 base, with 5 bases between them. The germline CDR1 and CDR2 sequences are MNHEY and SVGAGI. CDR3 bases: TGTGCCAGCAGTCAGGGGAACACTGAAGCTTTCTTT. It is translated as CASSQGNTEAFF.

This sequence joins TRBV9 and TRBJ2-2, with TRBD2 identical over 15 bases. Germline CDR1 SGDLS, CDR2 YYNGEE. V lost 4 bases and J lost 5; bases outside the gene matches: 15. The CDR3 sequence is 20 residues long. CDR3 loop: CASSKTPGLAGGAITGELFF. DNA for the CDR3: TGTGCCAGCAGCAAGACTCCGGGACTAGCGGGAGGCGCCATTACCGGGGAGCTGTTTTTT. The whole variable domain, remainder taken from reference TRBV9 and TRBJ2-2, is DSGVTQTPKHLITATGQRVTLRCSPRSGDLSVYWYQQSLDQGLQFLIQYYNGEERAKGNILERFSAQQFPDLHSELNLSSLELGDSALYFCASSKTPGLAGGAITGELFFGEGSRLTVL.

This clonotype has only a few counts. The chain couples TRBV7-9 to TRBJ1-4; possible D gene TRBD1, 6 bases. Between the trimmed V and J ends, which lost 5 bases and 6 bases, there was a span of 16 bases. This CDR3 comprises 15 residues. CDR1 SEHNR and CDR2 FQNEAQ come from the germline V gene (reference sequence). The CDR3 nucleotides read TGTGCCAGCAGCGCCCGGACAGCCGGGGATGAAAAACTGTTTTTT. Translated, it gives CASSARTAGDEKLFF.

The gene calls are TRBV2 and TRBJ2-7, with 10 bases aligning to TRBD2. This CDR3 has 16 residues. V gave up 7 bases and J gave up 4 bases; unmatched junction bases: 13. Germline V lookup: CDR1 SNHLY, CDR2 FYNNEI. For the CDR3, the DNA is TGTGCCAGCAAATTCCTTGAGGCTAGCGGGAGATACGAGCAGTACTTC. Its protein product is CASKFLEASGRYEQYF.

The chain couples TRBV7-6 to TRBJ2-3, with no clear D. Germline V gene sequence: CDR1 SGHVS, CDR2 FNYEAQ. The V end was cut by 3 bases, the J end by 9 bases, with 10 bases between. This CDR3 is built from 12 residues. The CDR3 protein is CASSFDPSTQYF. CDR3 DNA sequence: TGTGCCAGCAGCTTTGACCCATCGACGCAGTATTTT.

This clonotype has only one observation. The J gene is TRBJ2-3, the V gene TRBV27; unclear D gene. Germline CDR1 is MNHEY and CDR2 is SMNVEV (reference sequence). The CDR3 spans 16 residues. With 2 bases removed from V and 1 base from J, the gap between germline ends came to 13 bases. CDR3 bases: TGTGCCAGCAGTTTAGTTGGCAGGTCTGGCACAGATACGCAGTATTTT. It specifies CASSLVGRSGTDTQYF.

The chain links TRBV15 to TRBJ2-1; TRBD2 matches 8 bases. CDR3 size: 16 residues. CDR1 and CDR2 from the germline V gene are LNHNV and YYDKDF (reference sequence). V gave up 3 bases and J gave up 5 bases; unmatched junction bases: 9. CDR3 loop: CATSRVGTSKHNEQFF. CDR3 in DNA: TGTGCCACCAGCAGGGTCGGGACTAGTAAGCACAATGAGCAGTTCTTC.

The chain uses TRBV29-1 and TRBJ2-3; 8 bases map to TRBD2. Germline V gene data show CDR1 as SQVTM and CDR2 as ANQGSEA. CDR3 length equals 17 residues. J gave up 0 bases and V 0 bases, and 8 bases lay outside the gene matches. DNA for the CDR3: TGCAGCGTTGAAGAGCCGCTAGCGGGTTTTAGCACAGATACGCAGTATTTT. As protein: CSVEEPLAGFSTDTQYF.

This clonotype appeared once. Here the CDR3 DNA reads TGTGCCAGCAGTTCTGCCGGGACAGGGGGTAACAATGAGCAGTTCTTC. It encodes CASSSAGTGGNNEQFF. J is TRBJ2-1 and V is TRBV27; 11 nucleotides match TRBD1. The V and J ends lost 4 bases and 5 bases, in that order; junction bases with no gene match: 7. CDR1 and CDR2 (germline): MNHEY, SMNVEV (reference sequence). The CDR3 has 16 amino acids.

This clonotype was counted between two and nine times. The genes are TRBV19 and TRBJ2-5; 7 nucleotides line up with TRBD1. Trimming at V came to 5 bases and at J to 2 bases, leaving 11 bases not matched to a gene. The CDR3 is 16 residues long. The germline CDR1 and CDR2 sequences are LNHDA and SQIVND (reference sequence). The CDR3 is CASSPNRGTGQETQYF. For the CDR3, the DNA is TGTGCCAGTAGTCCGAACAGGGGAACGGGGCAAGAGACCCAGTACTTC.

This clonotype occurred a few times. This chain connects TRBV6-2 or TRBV6-3 to TRBJ2-6; no clear D gene. Germline CDR1 is MNHEY and CDR2 is SVGEGT. The CDR3 has 16 amino acids. V was pared by 7 bases and J by 2 bases, with 15 bases between. The CDR3 loop is CASIIGEQTGANVLTF. The DNA of the CDR3 is TGTGCCAGCATTATTGGTGAGCAGACTGGGGCCAACGTCCTGACTTTC.

This rearrangement joins TRBV4-3 to TRBJ2-7, with TRBD2 matching over 8 bases. V lost 3 bases and J lost 0; bases outside the gene matches: 10. The CDR3 is 17 residues long. Germline assignment: CDR1 LGHNA and CDR2 YSLEER. The CDR3 DNA reads as TGCGCCAGCAGCCAGATGCGGTCCGGGAGGGTCTCCTACGAGCAGTACTTC. Protein product: CASSQMRSGRVSYEQYF.

This chain links TRBV15 with TRBJ2-1; 14 bases align to TRBD2. The CDR3 is 15 amino acids. Germline trimming cut 4 bases from V and 7 bases from J; bases unmatched to any gene: 3. Germline CDR1 and CDR2: LNHNV and YYDKDF (reference sequence). The CDR3 protein is CATSTGTSGSNEQFF. The CDR3 DNA is TGTGCCACCAGCACCGGGACTAGCGGGAGTAATGAGCAGTTCTTC.

This clonotype was recorded at least ten times. The V call is TRBV7-6, the J call TRBJ2-3; 11 bases fit TRBD2. V was clipped by 2 bases and J by 4 bases; unmatched bases: 5. The CDR3 has 16 residues. Looked up from germline, CDR1 is SGHVS and CDR2 is FNYEAQ. The CDR3 sequence: CASSLRLAGSSDTQYF. In DNA form, the CDR3 reads TGTGCCAGCAGCTTAAGACTAGCGGGGTCCTCAGATACGCAGTATTTT.

This sequence joins TRBV30 and TRBJ2-1, with D perhaps matching TRBD2 (5 bases). V was trimmed by 4 bases and J by 5 bases, leaving 15 bases between them. CDR3 length: 14 amino acids. The germline gives CDR1 GTSNPN, CDR2 SVGIG (reference sequence). DNA for the CDR3: TGTGCCTGGAATTCTAGGACTGTTAACAATGAGCAGTTCTTC. Its protein product is CAWNSRTVNNEQFF.

The chain couples TRBV27 to TRBJ2-5, with 15 bases aligning to TRBD2. Germline V gene lookup returns CDR1 MNHEY and CDR2 SMNVEV (reference sequence). There are 17 residues in the CDR3. V shed 4 bases, J shed 2 bases, and the junction held 5 bases outside the gene matches. CDR3: CASSSGTSGRFQETQYF. The CDR3 DNA reads as TGTGCCAGCAGTTCCGGGACTAGCGGGAGGTTTCAAGAGACCCAGTACTTC.

This clonotype has more than one count but fewer than ten. The chain uses TRBV4-2 and TRBJ1-2; no firm D call. The CDR3 length is 16 residues. CDR1 is LGHNA, CDR2 YNFKEQ, per germline. V was pared by 0 bases and J by 1 base, with 12 bases between. The CDR3 bases are TGTGCCAGCAGCCAAGATTTCGGGCGGCTTAACTATGGCTACACCTTC. As protein: CASSQDFGRLNYGYTF.

This clonotype has more than one count but fewer than ten. The gene calls are TRBV20-1 and TRBJ2-3; 8 bases match TRBD1. V dropped 5 bases and J dropped 4; count of bases not matched to a gene: 11. The CDR3 covers 15 residues. In germline, CDR1 is DFQATT, CDR2 SNEGSKA (reference sequence). Written as DNA, the CDR3 is TGCAGTGCTCTGCTGGGCAGGGGGCGATCAGATACGCAGTATTTT. Encoded protein: CSALLGRGRSDTQYF.

The rearrangement joins TRBV9 to TRBJ2-2; 10 bases are a match to TRBD1. The CDR3 has 15 residues. J lost 4 bases, V lost 3 bases, and 3 bases had no gene match. Germline CDR1 is SGDLS and CDR2 is YYNGEE. CDR3 nucleotides: TGTGCCAGCAGCGCCGGGACAGGGGTCACCGGGGAGCTGTTTTTT. It translates to CASSAGTGVTGELFF.

This clonotype was seen a few times. The V and J genes are TRBV4-3 and TRBJ2-7, with TRBD1 matching over 9 bases. V shed 0 bases and J 0 bases; nucleotides not matched to a gene: 6. This CDR3 contains 17 residues. CDR1 and CDR2 (germline): LGHNA, YSLEER. The CDR3, as DNA: TGCGCCAGCAGCCAAGAGACCGGGACAGGGAGCTCCTACGAGCAGTACTTC. This gives the protein CASSQETGTGSSYEQYF.

This clonotype has only a few counts. As DNA, the CDR3 is TGCGCCAGCAGCCCCCGGACTAGCGGTTGGAGCTCTGGGGCCAACGTCCTGACTTTC. It yields the protein CASSPRTSGWSSGANVLTF. This sequence joins TRBV5-1 and TRBJ2-6; 10 bases fit TRBD2. The J segment lost 0 bases and the V segment lost 4 bases, leaving 10 bases of the junction unmatched. This CDR3 has 19 amino acids. CDR1 is SGHRS, CDR2 YFSETQ, per germline.

The rearrangement uses TRBV7-9 and TRBJ2-7; D perhaps matches TRBD2 (6 bases). Looked up from germline, CDR1 is SEHNR and CDR2 is FQNEAQ (reference sequence). V was pared by 5 bases and J by 3 bases, with 23 bases between. This CDR3 is 17 amino acids long. Here the CDR3 reads CASSPPGVLGSHYEQYF. CDR3 bases: TGTGCCAGCAGCCCTCCGGGAGTTCTTGGATCGCACTACGAGCAGTACTTC.

This clonotype was counted at least ten times. V usage is TRBV6-5 and J usage is TRBJ2-1, with TRBD2 matching over 15 bases. Germline V gene lookup returns CDR1 MNHEY and CDR2 SVGAGI. The J segment lost 2 bases and the V segment lost 10 bases, leaving 9 bases of the junction unmatched. The length of the CDR3 is 17 residues. The CDR3: CATGLAGGSWPYNEQFF. The CDR3 bases are TGTGCCACGGGACTAGCGGGAGGATCGTGGCCCTACAATGAGCAGTTCTTC.

The CDR3 loop is CASSEGLAGGEDSSTDTQYF. For the CDR3, the DNA is TGTGCCAGCAGCGAGGGACTAGCGGGAGGAGAGGATTCTAGCACAGATACGCAGTATTTT. The chain combines TRBV7-6 with TRBJ2-3, with 15 bases identical to TRBD2. Germline trimming cut 5 bases from V and 0 bases from J; bases unmatched to any gene: 12. This CDR3 has 20 amino acids. The V gene's germline CDR1 is SGHVS and CDR2 FNYEAQ. Full variable domain (outside the CDR3, taken from reference TRBV7-6 and TRBJ2-3): GAGVSQSPRYKVTKRGQDVALRCDPISGHVSLYWYRQALGQGPEFLTYFNYEAQQDKSGLPNDRFSAERPEGSISTLTIQRTEQRDSAMYRCASSEGLAGGEDSSTDTQYFGPGTRLTVL.

The rearrangement joins TRBV7-9 to TRBJ2-5; 7 bases align to TRBD1. This CDR3 comprises 14 residues. Per the germline V gene, CDR1 is SEHNR and CDR2 is FQNEAQ (reference sequence). After removal of 2 bases from V and 5 bases from J, the junction contained 5 bases not matched to a gene. The CDR3 DNA sequence: TGTGCCAGCAGCTTAAAGGGGGCACTGGAGACCCAGTACTTC. Translation gives CASSLKGALETQYF. The whole variable domain, filled in from reference TRBV7-9 and TRBJ2-5, reads DTGVSQNPRHKITKRGQNVTFRCDPISEHNRLYWYRQTLGQGPEFLTYFQNEAQLEKSRLLSDRFSAERPKGSFSTLEIQRTEQGDSAMYLCASSLKGALETQYFGPGTRLLVL.

This clonotype was counted once. The chain links TRBV24-1 to TRBJ2-1, with D perhaps assigned TRBD1 or TRBD2 (5 bases each). The germline V gene has CDR1 KGHDR and CDR2 SFDVKD. The CDR3 totals 14 residues. Trimming shortened V by 9 bases and J by 8 bases, and 19 bases separated the two germline ends. In DNA, the CDR3 is TGTGCCACCGGGACCCAATGGCCCGTGGATGAGCAGTTCTTC. This translates into CATGTQWPVDEQFF.

This clonotype appeared a single time. The genes are TRBV19 and TRBJ1-5; D is unresolved. Trimming removed 2 bases from V and 6 bases from J, with 11 bases in between. Per germline, CDR1 LNHDA and CDR2 SQIVND (reference sequence). The CDR3 length is 14 residues. Here the CDR3 DNA reads TGTGCCAGTAGTATAAGTGGGGTGACTCAGCCCCAGCATTTT. This codes for CASSISGVTQPQHF.

V is TRBV5-6 and J is TRBJ2-1; 8 bases map to TRBD2. This CDR3 spans 15 amino acids. Germline trimming cut 4 bases from V and 3 bases from J; bases unmatched to any gene: 6. Germline V gene sequence: CDR1 SGHDT, CDR2 YYEEEE. CDR3 loop: CASSAGLENYNEQFF. The CDR3 region has the DNA TGTGCCAGCAGCGCGGGACTAGAAAACTACAATGAGCAGTTCTTC.

This clonotype was counted at least ten times. V is TRBV6-2 or TRBV6-3 and J is TRBJ2-7; 8 bases are shared with TRBD1. The CDR3 runs to 15 residues. Germline V gene data show CDR1 as MNHEY and CDR2 as SVGEGT. J lost 2 bases, V lost 6 bases, and 9 bases had no gene match. CDR3 DNA: TGTGCCAGCAGGGACCCAGGGGGCACCACCTACGAGCAGTACTTC. Protein sequence: CASRDPGGTTYEQYF.

J is TRBJ2-1 and V is TRBV18; the D gene is possibly TRBD2 (6 bases). The germline CDR1 and CDR2 sequences are KGHSH and LQKENI. With 4 bases removed from V and 6 bases from J, the gap between germline ends came to 19 bases. The CDR3 length is 16 residues. The CDR3 here is CASSLTTSSALNEQFF. In DNA, the CDR3 is TGTGCCAGCTCACTCACCACTAGCTCAGCCCTCAATGAGCAGTTCTTC. The full variable domain, with the rest looked up from reference TRBV18 and TRBJ2-1, is NAGVMQNPRHLVRRRGQEARLRCSPMKGHSHVYWYRQLPEEGLKFMVYLQKENIIDESGMPKERFSAEFPKEGPSILRIQQVVRGDSAAYFCASSLTTSSALNEQFFGPGTRLTVL.

This clonotype appeared many times. The rearrangement links TRBV7-9 to TRBJ2-1; no definite D call. The CDR3 runs 13 residues. In germline, CDR1 is SEHNR, CDR2 FQNEAQ (reference sequence). The germline V and J ends were trimmed by 5 bases and 8 bases, with 13 bases remaining between them. The CDR3 sequence: CASSPKTWDEQFF. The CDR3 bases are TGTGCCAGCAGCCCCAAGACCTGGGATGAGCAGTTCTTC.

The chain links TRBV29-1 to TRBJ1-1, with 7 bases lining up with TRBD1. In germline, CDR1 is SQVTM, CDR2 ANQGSEA. This CDR3 region has 13 residues. V trimming: 7 bases; J trimming: 0 bases; junction bases outside the gene matches: 5. The CDR3 region has the DNA TGCAGCGCCAGGGGACAGATGAACACTGAAGCTTTCTTT. It is translated as CSARGQMNTEAFF. The whole variable domain, remainder taken from reference TRBV29-1 and TRBJ1-1, is SAVISQKPSRDICQRGTSLTIQCQVDSQVTMMFWYRQQPGQSLTLIATANQGSEATYESGFVIDKFPISRPNLTFSTLTVSNMSPEDSSIYLCSARGQMNTEAFFGQGTRLTVV.